These T cell receptor beta chains were read from a single sample in a study of cytomegalovirus exposure and HLA in healthy donors. Method: immunoSEQ multiplex PCR; TCRdb's copy keeps in-frame clones and lacks some. The sample yields about 220,000 clones, around 90% seen once. The sample was PBMCs. These receptors were collected from a woman aged 18-35 years in good health and CMV-seronegative. The CDR3 runs from the conserved cysteine through the conserved F or W. D genes are given only for firm matches. Clone size is not always given. Where it is, it says once, few, many or a class for expanded clones.

CDR3,DNA,J,D,size,V
CASSLDLAGVSGELFF,TGTGCCAGCAGCTTAGACCTAGCGGGAGTCTCCGGGGAGCTGTTTTTT,TRBJ2-2,TRBD2,once,TRBV7-9
CASSSKRLAGVYEQYF,TGTGCCAGCAGCTCGAAAAGACTAGCGGGAGTCTACGAGCAGTACTTC,TRBJ2-7,TRBD2,NA,TRBV28
CASSALAESTDTQYF,TGTGCCAGCAGTGCACTAGCGGAGAGCACAGATACGCAGTATTTT,TRBJ2-3,TRBD2,NA,TRBV2
CATTGAPAGGYEQYF,TGTGCCACGACTGGAGCCCCAGCGGGAGGGTACGAGCAGTACTTC,TRBJ2-7,TRBD2,NA,TRBV5-4
CASSVTSGLAFGQYF,TGTGCCAGCAGCGTGACTAGCGGGCTGGCTTTTGGGCAGTACTTC,TRBJ2-7,TRBD2,NA,TRBV6-4
CATSSGQGAVNEQFF,TGTGCCACCTCCTCAGGACAGGGGGCGGTAAATGAGCAGTTCTTC,TRBJ2-1,TRBD1,NA,TRBV15
CASSLIQGNTEAFF,TGTGCCAGCAGCTTAATACAGGGAAACACTGAAGCTTTCTTT,TRBJ1-1,NA,NA,TRBV7-6
CASSLVAQGFGETQYF,TGTGCCAGCAGCTTGGTCGCCCAGGGGTTCGGAGAGACCCAGTACTTC,TRBJ2-5,NA,NA,TRBV11-2
CASSLEAGTAYNEQFF,TGTGCCAGCAGCTTGGAAGCGGGGACTGCCTACAATGAGCAGTTCTTC,TRBJ2-1,TRBD2,NA,TRBV5-4
CASSGTGSSYEQYF,TGTGCCAGTAGTGGTACAGGAAGCTCCTACGAGCAGTACTTC,TRBJ2-7,NA,NA,TRBV19
CASKDRGQETQYF,TGTGCCAGCAAGGACAGGGGGCAAGAGACCCAGTACTTC,TRBJ2-5,TRBD1,NA,TRBV2
CASSPDSPGANVLTF,TGCGCCAGCAGCCCCGACAGTCCAGGGGCCAACGTCCTGACTTTC,TRBJ2-6,NA,NA,TRBV5-1
CASSLLTGEAYQETQYF,TGTGCCAGCAGTTTGCTCACAGGGGAGGCGTACCAAGAGACCCAGTACTTC,TRBJ2-5,NA,NA,TRBV28
CASSLESGTPDTQYF,TGTGCCAGCAGCTTAGAGTCGGGGACTCCAGATACGCAGTATTTT,TRBJ2-3,NA,NA,TRBV7-2
CASTSGYAGELFF,TGTGCCAGTACTAGCGGGTACGCCGGGGAGCTGTTTTTT,TRBJ2-2,TRBD2,few,TRBV19
CAWSVNNEQFF,TGTGCCTGGAGTGTCAACAATGAGCAGTTCTTC,TRBJ2-1,NA,NA,TRBV30
CASSPRDRGRYQETQYF,TGTGCCAGCAGCCCTCGGGACAGGGGAAGGTACCAAGAGACCCAGTACTTC,TRBJ2-5,TRBD1,NA,TRBV5-5
CAISESGTSVGELFF,TGTGCCATCAGTGAGTCAGGGACTAGCGTCGGGGAGCTGTTTTTT,TRBJ2-2,TRBD2,NA,TRBV10-3
CASSFETGGLVEQYF,TGTGCCAGCAGCTTCGAGACAGGGGGTCTGGTCGAGCAGTACTTC,TRBJ2-7,TRBD1,once,TRBV7-9
CASSPRQGFPYEQYF,TGTGCCAGCAGCCCTCGACAGGGGTTCCCCTACGAGCAGTACTTC,TRBJ2-7,TRBD1,NA,TRBV7-9
CASSMANSGANVLTF,TGTGCCAGTAGTATGGCAAACTCTGGGGCCAACGTCCTGACTTTC,TRBJ2-6,NA,few,TRBV19
CASSLVPLGAKTQYF,TGCGCCAGCAGCTTGGTTCCACTGGGGGCCAAGACCCAGTACTTC,TRBJ2-5,NA,NA,TRBV5-1
CASSQDPYGPGGRNEQYF,TGCGCCAGCAGCCAAGACCCTTACGGTCCTGGCGGGAGGAACGAGCAGTACTTC,TRBJ2-7,TRBD2,NA,TRBV4-1
CASIQSGTSNTGELFF,TGTGCCAGCATCCAGAGCGGGACCTCGAACACCGGGGAGCTGTTTTTT,TRBJ2-2,TRBD2,NA,TRBV2
CASSPRGATEAFF,TGTGCCAGCAGCCCCCGTGGAGCGACTGAAGCTTTCTTT,TRBJ1-1,NA,few,TRBV4-2
CASRQPTSTDTQYF,TGTGCCAGCAGGCAACCTACTAGCACAGATACGCAGTATTTT,TRBJ2-3,NA,NA,TRBV27
CAWTREDDNEQFF,TGTGCCTGGACACGGGAGGATGACAATGAGCAGTTCTTC,TRBJ2-1,TRBD2,NA,TRBV30
CASSNGNYNEQFF,TGCGCCAGCAGTAACGGGAACTACAATGAGCAGTTCTTC,TRBJ2-1,NA,NA,TRBV10-2
CASSPPGQYYGYTF,TGTGCCAGCAGCCCCCCGGGACAGTACTATGGCTACACCTTC,TRBJ1-2,TRBD1,NA,TRBV7-8
CASSWLAGYNEQFF,TGTGCCAGCAGTTGGTTAGCAGGGTACAATGAGCAGTTCTTC,TRBJ2-1,NA,NA,TRBV6-5
CASRSPRTGHSGANVLTF,TGTGCCAGTAGGTCGCCTCGGACAGGACATTCTGGGGCCAACGTCCTGACTTTC,TRBJ2-6,TRBD1,NA,TRBV19
CASSRLDSPEGNQPQHF,TGTGCCAGCAGCCGCTTGGACTCTCCTGAGGGCAATCAGCCCCAGCATTTT,TRBJ1-5,NA,NA,TRBV7-9
CASSEGLQGHQPQHF,TGTGCCAGCTCGGAAGGTTTACAGGGACATCAGCCCCAGCATTTT,TRBJ1-5,NA,NA,TRBV11-2
CASGLVRLAGEPRGYEQFF,TGTGCTAGTGGTTTGGTACGATTAGCGGGAGAACCCAGGGGTTATGAGCAGTTCTTC,TRBJ2-1,TRBD2,NA,TRBV12-5
CASSNRDRGLYEQYF,TGTGCCAGCAGTAACCGGGACAGGGGGCTCTACGAGCAGTACTTC,TRBJ2-7,TRBD1,once,TRBV6-5
CASSFFRGSGINEQFF,TGTGCCAGCAGTTTTTTTCGCGGTAGCGGGATTAATGAGCAGTTCTTC,TRBJ2-1,TRBD2,NA,TRBV28
CASSLVLGDTEAFF,TGTGCCAGCAGCCTAGTCCTAGGGGACACTGAAGCTTTCTTT,TRBJ1-1,NA,NA,TRBV5-4
CASSWGDDGAEAFF,TGTGCCAGCAGCTGGGGAGACGACGGCGCTGAAGCTTTCTTT,TRBJ1-1,NA,few,TRBV5-6
CASSLSGTFYNEQFF,TGTGCCAGCAGCTTAAGCGGGACGTTTTACAATGAGCAGTTCTTC,TRBJ2-1,TRBD2,NA,TRBV11-2
CASSPDSLVRTQYF,TGTGCCAGTAGCCCGGACAGTCTAGTGAGGACCCAGTACTTC,TRBJ2-5,NA,NA,TRBV19
CRVDRAGTEAFF,TGCAGGGTTGACAGGGCGGGGACTGAAGCTTTCTTT,TRBJ1-1,TRBD1,NA,TRBV29-1
CASMSGNSYEQYF,TGTGCCAGCATGAGCGGAAACTCCTACGAGCAGTACTTC,TRBJ2-7,NA,NA,TRBV28
CASSRTSGHTGELFF,TGTGCCAGCAGCCGGACTAGTGGGCACACCGGGGAGCTGTTTTTT,TRBJ2-2,TRBD2,NA,TRBV11-1
CASSQQGIIPDTQYF,TGTGCCAGCAGTCAACAGGGTATCATACCAGATACGCAGTATTTT,TRBJ2-3,NA,NA,TRBV2
CASGLVDRAGPDTQYF,TGTGCTAGTGGTTTGGTAGACCGGGCGGGGCCAGATACGCAGTATTTT,TRBJ2-3,NA,NA,TRBV12-5
CASSLIGGLAGGGDTQYF,TGTGCCAGCAGCTTAATAGGGGGACTAGCGGGAGGAGGAGATACGCAGTATTTT,TRBJ2-3,TRBD2,NA,TRBV7-3
CASSPQGHQGTQYF,TGTGCCAGCTCACCTCAGGGGCACCAAGGGACCCAGTACTTC,TRBJ2-5,NA,NA,TRBV18
CASSLGGAPAKNIQYF,TGCGCCAGCAGCCTCGGGGGAGCCCCAGCCAAAAACATTCAGTACTTC,TRBJ2-4,NA,NA,TRBV4-1
CASSLNSETQSSYEQYF,TGTGCCAGCAGCTTAAATTCGGAGACCCAAAGCTCCTACGAGCAGTACTTC,TRBJ2-7,NA,NA,TRBV7-6
CASRPQGNSYEQYF,TGTGCCAGCAGGCCGCAGGGTAACTCCTACGAGCAGTACTTC,TRBJ2-7,NA,NA,TRBV6-5
CASSLGTNTGELFF,TGTGCCAGCAGCTTGGGTACGAACACCGGGGAGCTGTTTTTT,TRBJ2-2,NA,NA,TRBV5-6
CASSRFRDGADTQYF,TGCGCCAGCAGTCGGTTCAGGGATGGTGCAGATACGCAGTATTTT,TRBJ2-3,NA,NA,TRBV5-1
CASSGYSSTDTQYF,TGTGCCAGCAGTGGCTACAGTAGCACAGATACGCAGTATTTT,TRBJ2-3,NA,NA,TRBV2
CASSIIIGLVASGELFF,TGTGCCAGCAGTATAATAATTGGACTAGTAGCTTCCGGGGAGCTGTTTTTT,TRBJ2-2,TRBD2,NA,TRBV27
CASSLWGGVDEAFF,TGTGCCAGCAGTTTATGGGGGGGCGTAGATGAAGCTTTCTTT,TRBJ1-1,NA,NA,TRBV27